This T cell receptor (beta chain) appears in the sequencing data of a study of neoadjuvant anti-PD-1 for oral cavity cancer. Overall study context: Patients without progression got a fourth dose around day 43.

The study's findings and limits: Pretreatment Treg/Th17 ratio correlated inversely with post-treatment tumor clonality.

In regard to this clone: Its target is not known.

Between the trimmed V and J ends, which lost 6 bases and 8 bases, there was a span of 13 bases. This CDR3 is 12 amino acids long. Germline lookup yields CDR1 KGHSH and CDR2 LQKENI. TCRdb's copy holds only in-frame clones and misses some; the assay was immunoSEQ multiplex PCR. Of around 81,000 clones in the sample, approximately 80% were seen once. This receptor was taken from a person between 35 and 79 years old with oral cavity squamous cell carcinoma. This chain uses TRBV18 with TRBJ1-2, with D perhaps matching TRBD1 (5 bases). Here the sequenced sample was PBMCs, taken before nivolumab (anti-PD-1) treatment. The CDR3 reads CASSQGGEGYTF. CDR3 bases: TGTGCCAGCTCCCAGGGCGGAGAAGGCTACACCTTC. Based on the CDR3 plus reference TRBV18 and TRBJ1-2, the full variable domain is NAGVMQNPRHLVRRRGQEARLRCSPMKGHSHVYWYRQLPEEGLKFMVYLQKENIIDESGMPKERFSAEFPKEGPSILRIQQVVRGDSAAYFCASSQGGEGYTFGSGTRLTVV.